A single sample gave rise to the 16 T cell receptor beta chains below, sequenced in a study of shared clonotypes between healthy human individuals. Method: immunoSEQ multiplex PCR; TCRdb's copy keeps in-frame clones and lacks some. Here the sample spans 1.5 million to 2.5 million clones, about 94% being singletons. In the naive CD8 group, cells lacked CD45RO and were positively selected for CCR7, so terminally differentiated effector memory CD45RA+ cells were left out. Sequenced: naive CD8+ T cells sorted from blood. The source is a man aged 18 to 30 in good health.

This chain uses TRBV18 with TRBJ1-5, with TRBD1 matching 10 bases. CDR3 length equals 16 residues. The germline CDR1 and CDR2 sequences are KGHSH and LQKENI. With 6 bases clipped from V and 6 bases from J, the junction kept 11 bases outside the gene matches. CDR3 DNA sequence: TGTGCCAGCTCCCCAATCGACAGGGGGCTGGGTCAGCCCCAGCATTTT. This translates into CASSPIDRGLGQPQHF.

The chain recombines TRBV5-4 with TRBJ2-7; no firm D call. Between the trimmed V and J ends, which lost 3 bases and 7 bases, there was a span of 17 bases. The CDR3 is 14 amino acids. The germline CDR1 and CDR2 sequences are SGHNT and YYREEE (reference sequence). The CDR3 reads CASSYLVESSEQYF. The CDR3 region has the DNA TGTGCCAGCAGCTATCTAGTAGAGAGTTCGGAGCAGTACTTC.

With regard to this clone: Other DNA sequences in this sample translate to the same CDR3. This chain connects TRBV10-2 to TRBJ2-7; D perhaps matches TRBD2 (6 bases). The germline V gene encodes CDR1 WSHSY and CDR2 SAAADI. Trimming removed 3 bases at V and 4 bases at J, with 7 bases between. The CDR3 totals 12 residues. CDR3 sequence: CASSEGGYEQYF. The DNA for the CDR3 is TGCGCCAGCAGTGAAGGAGGGTACGAGCAGTACTTC.

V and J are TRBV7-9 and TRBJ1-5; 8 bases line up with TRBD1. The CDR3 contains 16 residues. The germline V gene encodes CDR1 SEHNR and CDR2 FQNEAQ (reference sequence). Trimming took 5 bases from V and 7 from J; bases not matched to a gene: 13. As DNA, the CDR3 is TGTGCCAGCAGCCCCGGACAGGGCAAGCTCAACCAGCCCCAGCATTTT. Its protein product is CASSPGQGKLNQPQHF. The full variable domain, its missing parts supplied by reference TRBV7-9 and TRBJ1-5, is DTGVSQNPRHKITKRGQNVTFRCDPISEHNRLYWYRQTLGQGPEFLTYFQNEAQLEKSRLLSDRFSAERPKGSFSTLEIQRTEQGDSAMYLCASSPGQGKLNQPQHFGDGTRLSIL.

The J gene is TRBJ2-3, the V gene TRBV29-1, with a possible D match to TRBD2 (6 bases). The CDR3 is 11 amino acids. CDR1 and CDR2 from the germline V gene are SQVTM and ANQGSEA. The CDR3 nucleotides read TGCGGGACTGCTACCGTAGATACGCAGTATTTT. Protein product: CGTATVDTQYF.

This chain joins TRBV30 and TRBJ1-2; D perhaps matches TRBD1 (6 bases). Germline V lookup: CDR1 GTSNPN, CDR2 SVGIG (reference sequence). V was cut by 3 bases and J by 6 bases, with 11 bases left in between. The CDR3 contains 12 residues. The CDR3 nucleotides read TGTGCCTGGAGCGAGGGGGGGAATGGCTACACCTTC. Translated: CAWSEGGNGYTF.

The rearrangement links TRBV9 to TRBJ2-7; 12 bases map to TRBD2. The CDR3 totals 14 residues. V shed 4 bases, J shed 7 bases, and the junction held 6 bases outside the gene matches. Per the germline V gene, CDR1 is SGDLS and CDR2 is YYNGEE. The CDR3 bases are TGTGCCAGCAGCTCACCCGGGACTAGCGGGGAGCAGTACTTC. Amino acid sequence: CASSSPGTSGEQYF.

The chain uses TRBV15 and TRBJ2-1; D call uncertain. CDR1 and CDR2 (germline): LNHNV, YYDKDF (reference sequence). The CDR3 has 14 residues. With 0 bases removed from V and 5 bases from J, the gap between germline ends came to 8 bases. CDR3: CATSRDLDHNEQFF. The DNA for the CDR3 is TGTGCCACCAGCAGAGACCTCGACCACAATGAGCAGTTCTTC. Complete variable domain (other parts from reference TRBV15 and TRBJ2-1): DAMVIQNPRYQVTQFGKPVTLSCSQTLNHNVMYWYQQKSSQAPKLLFHYYDKDFNNEADTPDNFQSRRPNTSFCFLDIRSPGLGDTAMYLCATSRDLDHNEQFFGPGTRLTVL.

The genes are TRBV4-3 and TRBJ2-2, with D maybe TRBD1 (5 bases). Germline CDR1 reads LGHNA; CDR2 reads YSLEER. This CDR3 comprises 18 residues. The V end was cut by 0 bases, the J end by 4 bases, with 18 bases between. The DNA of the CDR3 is TGCGCCAGCAGCCAAGATTGGATAGGAACAGGTCGCACCGGGGAGCTGTTTTTT. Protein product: CASSQDWIGTGRTGELFF.

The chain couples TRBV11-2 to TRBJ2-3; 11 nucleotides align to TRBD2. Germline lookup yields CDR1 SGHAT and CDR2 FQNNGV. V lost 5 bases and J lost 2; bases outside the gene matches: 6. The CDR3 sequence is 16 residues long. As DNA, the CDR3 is TGTGCCAGCAGCGGGGGACTAGCGGAAATCACAGATACGCAGTATTTT. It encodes CASSGGLAEITDTQYF. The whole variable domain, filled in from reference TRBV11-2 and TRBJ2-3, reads EAGVAQSPRYKIIEKRQSVAFWCNPISGHATLYWYQQILGQGPKLLIQFQNNGVVDDSQLPKDRFSAERLKGVDSTLKIQPAKLEDSAVYLCASSGGLAEITDTQYFGPGTRLTVL.

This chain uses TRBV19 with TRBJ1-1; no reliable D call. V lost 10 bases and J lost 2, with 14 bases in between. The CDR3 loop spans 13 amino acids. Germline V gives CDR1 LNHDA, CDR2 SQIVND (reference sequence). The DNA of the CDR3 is TGTGCCACCACCGCAGGTATCAACACTGAAGCTTTCTTT. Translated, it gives CATTAGINTEAFF.

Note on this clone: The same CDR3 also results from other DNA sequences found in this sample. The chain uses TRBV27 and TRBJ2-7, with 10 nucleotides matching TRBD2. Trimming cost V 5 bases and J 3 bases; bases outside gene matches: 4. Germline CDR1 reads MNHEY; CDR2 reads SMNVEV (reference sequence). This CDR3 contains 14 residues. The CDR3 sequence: CASSEVAGGYEQYF. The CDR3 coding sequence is TGTGCCAGCAGTGAGGTAGCGGGAGGCTACGAGCAGTACTTC.

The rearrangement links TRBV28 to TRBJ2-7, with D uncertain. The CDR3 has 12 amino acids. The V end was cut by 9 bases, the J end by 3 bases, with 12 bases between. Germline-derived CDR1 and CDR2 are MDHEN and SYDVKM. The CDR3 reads CASFGLSYEQYF. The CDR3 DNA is TGTGCCAGTTTCGGTCTCAGCTACGAGCAGTACTTC.

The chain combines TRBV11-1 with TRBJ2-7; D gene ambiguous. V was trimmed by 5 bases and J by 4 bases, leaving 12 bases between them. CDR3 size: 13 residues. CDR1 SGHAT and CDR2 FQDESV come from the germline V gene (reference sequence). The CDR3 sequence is CASSLQRPYEQYF. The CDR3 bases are TGTGCCAGCAGCCTACAGAGGCCTTACGAGCAGTACTTC.

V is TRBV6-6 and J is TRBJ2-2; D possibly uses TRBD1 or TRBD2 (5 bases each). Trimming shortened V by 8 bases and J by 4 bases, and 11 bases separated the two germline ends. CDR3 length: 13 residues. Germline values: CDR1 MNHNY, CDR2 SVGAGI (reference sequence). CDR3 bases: TGTGCCAGCGGGGGTCAGGGCACCGGGGAGCTGTTTTTT. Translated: CASGGQGTGELFF.

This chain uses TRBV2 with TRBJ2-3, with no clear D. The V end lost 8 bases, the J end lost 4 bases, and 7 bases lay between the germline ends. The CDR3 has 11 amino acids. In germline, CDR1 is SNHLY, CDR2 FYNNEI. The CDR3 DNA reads TGTGCCAGCTTCGGCGCAGATACGCAGTATTTT. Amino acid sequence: CASFGADTQYF.